This TCR beta chain is drawn from a study of response to subunit inactivated influenza vaccine. J lost 7 bases, V lost 5 bases, and 8 bases had no gene match. This CDR3 has 16 residues. The germline V gene encodes CDR1 MNHEY and CDR2 SMNVEV (reference sequence). TCRdb recomputed calls from the RT-PCR reads with MiXCR, one row per CDR3 protein. The table has a few hundred thousand distinct CDR3 sequences, roughly 15% seen once; the top ten hold 11%. The study's findings and limits: A suggestion made by the authors is that each seasonal influenza vaccination recruits few new T cells.

A note on this clonotype: The antigen is not known.

This TCR was sampled from a man between 50 and 59 years old who received an inactivated influenza vaccine. This material consisted of PBMCs from blood, taken less than 13 days after vaccination. The chain recombines TRBV27 with TRBJ2-1, with 13 bases lining up with TRBD2. Written as DNA, the CDR3 is TGTGCCAGCAGTCAAGGGACTAGCGGGACCGTGAATGAGCAGTTCTTC. This translates into CASSQGTSGTVNEQFF.